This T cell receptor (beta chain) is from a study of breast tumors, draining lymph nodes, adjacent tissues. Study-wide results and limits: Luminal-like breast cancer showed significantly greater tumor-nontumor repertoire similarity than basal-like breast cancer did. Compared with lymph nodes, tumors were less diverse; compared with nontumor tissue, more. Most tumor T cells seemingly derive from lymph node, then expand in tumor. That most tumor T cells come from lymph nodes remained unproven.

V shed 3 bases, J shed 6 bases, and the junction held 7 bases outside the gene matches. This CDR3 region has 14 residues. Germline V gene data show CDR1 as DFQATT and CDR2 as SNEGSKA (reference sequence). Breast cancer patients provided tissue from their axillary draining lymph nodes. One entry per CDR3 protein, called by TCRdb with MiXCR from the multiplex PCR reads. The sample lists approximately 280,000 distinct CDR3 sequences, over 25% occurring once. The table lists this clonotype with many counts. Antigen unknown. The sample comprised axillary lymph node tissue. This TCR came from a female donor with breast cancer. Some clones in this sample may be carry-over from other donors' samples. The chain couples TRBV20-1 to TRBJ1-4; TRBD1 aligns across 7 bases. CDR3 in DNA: TGCAGTGCTAGTTATTCAGGGGGGGATGAAAAACTGTTTTTT. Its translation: CSASYSGGDEKLFF.